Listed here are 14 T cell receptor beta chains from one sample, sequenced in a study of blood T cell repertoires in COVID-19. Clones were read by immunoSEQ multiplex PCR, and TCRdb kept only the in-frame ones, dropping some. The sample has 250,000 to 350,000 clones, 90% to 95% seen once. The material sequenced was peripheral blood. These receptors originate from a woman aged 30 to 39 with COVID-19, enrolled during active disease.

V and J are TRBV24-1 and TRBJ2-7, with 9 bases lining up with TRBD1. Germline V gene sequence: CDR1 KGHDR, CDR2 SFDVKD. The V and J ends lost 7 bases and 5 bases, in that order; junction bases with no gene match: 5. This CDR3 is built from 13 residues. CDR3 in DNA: TGTGCCACCAGAGCGGACAGGGGCCACGAGCAGTACTTC. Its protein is CATRADRGHEQYF.

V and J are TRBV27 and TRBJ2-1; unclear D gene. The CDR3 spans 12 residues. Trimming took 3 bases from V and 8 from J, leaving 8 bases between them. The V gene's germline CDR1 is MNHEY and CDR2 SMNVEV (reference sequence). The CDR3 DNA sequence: TGTGCCAGCAGTTTCTATCCGGATGAGCAGTTCTTC. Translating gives CASSFYPDEQFF.

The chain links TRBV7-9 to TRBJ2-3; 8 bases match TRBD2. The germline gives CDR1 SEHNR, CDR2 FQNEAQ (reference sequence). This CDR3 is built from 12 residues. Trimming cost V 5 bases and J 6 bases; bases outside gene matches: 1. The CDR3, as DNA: TGTGCCAGCAGCCCTAGCGGGGATACGCAGTATTTT. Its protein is CASSPSGDTQYF. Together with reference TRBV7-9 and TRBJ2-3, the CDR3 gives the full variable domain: DTGVSQNPRHKITKRGQNVTFRCDPISEHNRLYWYRQTLGQGPEFLTYFQNEAQLEKSRLLSDRFSAERPKGSFSTLEIQRTEQGDSAMYLCASSPSGDTQYFGPGTRLTVL.

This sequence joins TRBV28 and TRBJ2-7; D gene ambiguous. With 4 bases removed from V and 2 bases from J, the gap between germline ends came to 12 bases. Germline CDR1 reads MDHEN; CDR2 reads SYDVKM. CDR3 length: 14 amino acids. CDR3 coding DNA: TGTGCCAGCAGTTATTCTCTATTGGCCTACGAGCAGTACTTC. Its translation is CASSYSLLAYEQYF. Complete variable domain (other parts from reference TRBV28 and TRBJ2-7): DVKVTQSSRYLVKRTGEKVFLECVQDMDHENMFWYRQDPGLGLRLIYFSYDVKMKEKGDIPEGYSVSREKKERFSLILESASTNQTSMYLCASSYSLLAYEQYFGPGTRLTVT.

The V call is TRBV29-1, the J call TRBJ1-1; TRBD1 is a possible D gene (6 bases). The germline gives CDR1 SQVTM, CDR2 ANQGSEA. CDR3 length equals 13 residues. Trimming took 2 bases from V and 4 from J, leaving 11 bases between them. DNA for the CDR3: TGCAGCGTTGAAAGGAGGGGGGGCACTGAAGCTTTCTTT. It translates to CSVERRGGTEAFF.

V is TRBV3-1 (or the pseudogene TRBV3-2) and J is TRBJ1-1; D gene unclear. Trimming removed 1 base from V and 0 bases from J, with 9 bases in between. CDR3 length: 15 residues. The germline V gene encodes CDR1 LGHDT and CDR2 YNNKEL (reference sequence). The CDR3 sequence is CASSQGAQVNTEAFF. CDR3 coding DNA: TGTGCCAGCAGCCAAGGGGCCCAAGTGAACACTGAAGCTTTCTTT.

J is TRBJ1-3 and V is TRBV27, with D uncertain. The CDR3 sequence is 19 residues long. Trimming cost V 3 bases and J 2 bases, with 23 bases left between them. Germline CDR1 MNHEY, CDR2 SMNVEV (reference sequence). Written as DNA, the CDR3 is TGTGCCAGCAGTTTGAGGCCCCCTGCCCCCCCGGAGACTGGAAACACCATATATTTT. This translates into CASSLRPPAPPETGNTIYF.

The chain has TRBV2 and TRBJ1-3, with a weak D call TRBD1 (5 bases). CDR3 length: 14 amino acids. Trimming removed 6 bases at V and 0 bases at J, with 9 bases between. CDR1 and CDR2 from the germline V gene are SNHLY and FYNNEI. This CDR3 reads CASRTGISGNTIYF. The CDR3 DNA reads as TGTGCCAGCAGAACAGGAATCTCTGGAAACACCATATATTTT.

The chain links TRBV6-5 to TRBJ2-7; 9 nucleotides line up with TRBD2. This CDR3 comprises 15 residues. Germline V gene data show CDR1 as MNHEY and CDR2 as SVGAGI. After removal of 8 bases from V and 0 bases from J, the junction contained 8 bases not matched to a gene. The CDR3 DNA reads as TGTGCCAGCGAGGTAGCGGGAGACCTCTCCTACGAGCAGTACTTC. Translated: CASEVAGDLSYEQYF.

The chain's CDR3 is CASKREGTEEKLFF. The DNA for the CDR3 is TGTGCCAGTAAGAGGGAGGGGACTGAAGAAAAACTGTTTTTT. The chain couples TRBV19 to TRBJ1-4; a possible D gene is TRBD1 (5 bases). Germline CDR1 and CDR2: LNHDA and SQIVND (reference sequence). This CDR3 has 14 amino acids. V lost 7 bases to trimming and J lost 8 bases, with 17 bases between them.

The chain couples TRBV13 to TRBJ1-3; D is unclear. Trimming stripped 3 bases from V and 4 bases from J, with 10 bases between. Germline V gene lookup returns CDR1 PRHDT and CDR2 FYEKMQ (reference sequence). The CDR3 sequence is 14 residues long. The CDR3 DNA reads TGTGCCAGCAGCTTTGAGCGGTCCGGAAACACCATATATTTT. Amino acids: CASSFERSGNTIYF.

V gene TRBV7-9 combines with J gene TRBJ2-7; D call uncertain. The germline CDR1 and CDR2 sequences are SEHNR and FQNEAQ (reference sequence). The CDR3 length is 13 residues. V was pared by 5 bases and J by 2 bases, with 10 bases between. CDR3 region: CASSTQITYEQYF. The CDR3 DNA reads TGTGCCAGCAGCACACAGATAACCTACGAGCAGTACTTC. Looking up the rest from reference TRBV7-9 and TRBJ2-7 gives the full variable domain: DTGVSQNPRHKITKRGQNVTFRCDPISEHNRLYWYRQTLGQGPEFLTYFQNEAQLEKSRLLSDRFSAERPKGSFSTLEIQRTEQGDSAMYLCASSTQITYEQYFGPGTRLTVT.

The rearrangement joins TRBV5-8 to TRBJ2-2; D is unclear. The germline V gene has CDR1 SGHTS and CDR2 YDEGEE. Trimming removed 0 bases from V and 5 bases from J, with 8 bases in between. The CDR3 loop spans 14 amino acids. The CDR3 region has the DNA TGTGCCAGCAGCTTGGAACGGTGGACCGGGGAGCTGTTTTTT. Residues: CASSLERWTGELFF.

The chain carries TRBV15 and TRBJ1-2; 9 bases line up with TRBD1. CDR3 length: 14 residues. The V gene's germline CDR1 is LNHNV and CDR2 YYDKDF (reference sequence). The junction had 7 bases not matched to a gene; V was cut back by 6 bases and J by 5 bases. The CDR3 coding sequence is TGTGCCACCAGGACAGGGGGATCTGGGTATGGCTACACCTTC. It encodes CATRTGGSGYGYTF.